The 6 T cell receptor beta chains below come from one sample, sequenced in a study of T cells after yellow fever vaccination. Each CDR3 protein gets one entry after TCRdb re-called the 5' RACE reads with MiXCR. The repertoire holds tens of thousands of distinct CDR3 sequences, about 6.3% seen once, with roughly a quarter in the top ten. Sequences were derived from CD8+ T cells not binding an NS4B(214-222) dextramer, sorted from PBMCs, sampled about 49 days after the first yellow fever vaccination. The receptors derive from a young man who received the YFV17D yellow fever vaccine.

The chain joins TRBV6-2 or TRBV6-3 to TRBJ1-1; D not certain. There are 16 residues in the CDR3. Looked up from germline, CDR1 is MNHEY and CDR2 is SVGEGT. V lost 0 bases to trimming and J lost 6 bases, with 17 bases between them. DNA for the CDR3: TGTGCCAGCAGTTACTCGACGCGGGGAAGTTGGTCTGAAGCTTTCTTT. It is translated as CASSYSTRGSWSEAFF.

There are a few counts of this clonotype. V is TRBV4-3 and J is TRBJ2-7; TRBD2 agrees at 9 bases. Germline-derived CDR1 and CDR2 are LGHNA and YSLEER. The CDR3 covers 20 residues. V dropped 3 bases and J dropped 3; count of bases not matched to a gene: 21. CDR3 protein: CASSQSWVLAGRSPYYEQYF. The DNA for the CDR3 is TGCGCCAGCAGCCAGTCCTGGGTGCTAGCGGGGCGGTCCCCCTACTACGAGCAGTACTTC.

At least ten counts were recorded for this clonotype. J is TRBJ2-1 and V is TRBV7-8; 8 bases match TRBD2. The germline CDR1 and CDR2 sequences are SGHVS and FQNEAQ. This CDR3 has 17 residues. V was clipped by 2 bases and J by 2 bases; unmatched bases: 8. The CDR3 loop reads CASSLKRLASTYNEQFF. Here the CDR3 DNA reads TGTGCCAGCAGCTTAAAACGACTAGCGAGCACCTACAATGAGCAGTTCTTC.

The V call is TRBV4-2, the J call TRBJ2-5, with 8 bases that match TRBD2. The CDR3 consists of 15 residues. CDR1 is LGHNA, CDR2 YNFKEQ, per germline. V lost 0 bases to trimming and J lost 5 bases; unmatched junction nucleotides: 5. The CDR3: CASSQDRGGQETQYF. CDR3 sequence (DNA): TGTGCCAGCAGCCAAGACCGGGGGGGCCAGGAGACCCAGTACTTC.

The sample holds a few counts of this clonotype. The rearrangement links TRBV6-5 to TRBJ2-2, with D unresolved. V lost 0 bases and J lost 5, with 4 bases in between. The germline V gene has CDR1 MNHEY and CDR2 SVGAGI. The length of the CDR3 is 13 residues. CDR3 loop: CASSYSGTGELFF. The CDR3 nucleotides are TGTGCCAGCAGTTACTCAGGGACCGGGGAGCTGTTTTTT.

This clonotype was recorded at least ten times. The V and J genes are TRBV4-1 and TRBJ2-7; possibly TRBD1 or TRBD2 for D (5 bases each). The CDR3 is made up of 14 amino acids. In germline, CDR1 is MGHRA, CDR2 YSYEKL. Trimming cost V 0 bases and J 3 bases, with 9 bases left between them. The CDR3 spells CASSQEGRYYEQYF. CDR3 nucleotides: TGCGCCAGCAGCCAAGAGGGACGGTACTACGAGCAGTACTTC.